Below, one TCR beta chain is given with its context. Its antigen is currently not known. The sample holds no much larger clone one base away, and base qualities are not on file. The same CDR3 is also encoded by other DNA sequences in this sample. This entry is derived from a study of cytomegalovirus exposure and HLA in healthy donors (TCRdb year 2017). Describing the broader study: According to a later analysis, one platform produced both the 100 to 150 validation repertoires and the roughly 640 repertoires of the first cohort. The study was designed to test whether signatures of past pathogen exposure could be identified by cataloging public T cell receptors. Besides the first cohort of 550 to 750 subjects, a separate validation cohort made up of about 120 different subjects was used. The study combined high-throughput TCR immunosequencing, statistical association of individual TCRs with disease status, and machine learning to predict cytomegalovirus infection status. The paper as a whole reports these results and caveats: A few of the identified cytomegalovirus-associated TCR beta chains were confirmed in vitro to be specific for cytomegalovirus antigens. The classifier was reported to diagnose cytomegalovirus status with high specificity and sensitivity in both the original cohort and the validation cohort. The authors suggested that the approach could potentially be extended to other disease states and immunological phenotypes. All 130 or so repertoires were used to score co-occurrence in the validation cohort in a later analysis, because that analysis had no HLA typing for the cohort. Across donors, most TCR sequences were observed very rarely, whereas some public TCRs were present in many individuals. In a later analysis, TCRs clustered in the first cohort were found to also tend to co-occur in the roughly 130 validation repertoires, with over 90% of cluster scores above 0. The study gave a list of about 150 TCR beta chains associated with cytomegalovirus.

Library preparation employed the immunoSEQ multiplex PCR assay. The published analysis was carried out like this. A statistical classification framework was developed to diagnose cytomegalovirus status using the catalog of TCR beta chain sequences. TCRdb holds this immuneACCESS table with in-frame rearrangements only. Some clones are missing; in checked studies, unresolved V genes explain under half, and the rest has no known cause. For V, J and clone size, that table is used; D and trimming come from the DNA. A total of 150,000 to 250,000 clones appear in this sample, around 80% of them only once. Over 0.95% of the sample rests with the top ten. Separate from the roughly 650-subject first cohort, the validation cohort of 95 to 150 subjects was the group to which the donors belonged. This sequence was found in a woman aged 30 to 39 in good health and CMV-seronegative. The sequenced sample was PBMCs.

Here the CDR3 is given as CASSIEDSGQPQHF. The DNA sequence reads TGTGCCAGTAGTATAGAGGATTCGGGTCAGCCCCAGCATTTT. The rearranged chain carries TRBV19 and TRBJ1-5; confidence is insufficient to name the D gene. V sheds 0 bases and J sheds 6 bases, leaving 9 bases between their ends. As encoded in the germline V gene (reference sequence), CDR1 is LNHDA while CDR2 is SQIVND. There are 14 amino acids in the CDR3, from cysteine to phenylalanine inclusive. Solely the CDR3 DNA is kept, with 42 bases framed from the first base.